This record concerns one T cell receptor (beta chain) sequence. Its antigen is unidentified. Of the isolated RNA, all was reverse transcribed, and so the sequenced material was expressed TCRB transcripts. Assay used: immunoSEQ multiplex PCR; TCRdb lists only in-frame clones, some missing. In the table there are 970,000 or so clones, 15% to 20% of which are singletons. These data come from a study of beta chain features in type 1 diabetes. Study conclusions and caveats: The naive, central memory and Treg TCRB repertoires of patients appeared to be more similar to one another than those of healthy donors.

Per the germline V gene, CDR1 is SGHVS and CDR2 is FNYEAQ. This CDR3 contains 17 residues. V lost 4 bases, J lost 5 bases, and 7 bases stayed unmatched. The sample consisted of naive CD4+ T cells from blood. The receptor was isolated from a woman aged 18-35 years in good health. The chain combines TRBV7-6 with TRBJ2-2; 13 nucleotides agree with TRBD2. CDR3 bases: TGTGCCAGCAGCTCGCGACGGACTAGCGGGAGTACCGGGGAGCTGTTTTTT. Protein: CASSSRRTSGSTGELFF.